This T cell receptor (beta chain) appears in the sequencing data of a study of T cells in Graves' hyperthyroidism and ophthalmopathy. Amplification of TCR beta CDR3 regions used RNA as the template. With the HTBI primer set, the TCR CDR3 went through a first round of RT-PCR. TCRdb re-called the multiplex PCR reads through MiXCR, storing one row per CDR3 protein. The repertoire holds under 750,000 distinct CDR3 sequences, with over 15% as singletons. It was uncontrolled infection, other autoimmune disease, pregnancy or lactation that excluded patients. Diagnoses were established using clinical symptoms, serum thyroxine and TRAb, thyroid ultrasound and orbital computed tomography. The PBMCs studied were ones that came from 10 ml fresh peripheral blood. The receptor was derived from a woman in her forties or fifties with Graves' hyperthyroidism that later progressed to Graves' ophthalmopathy. What was sequenced was blood.

The CDR3 protein is CASSLESWTGDTEAFF. The CDR3 DNA reads TGCGCCAGCAGCTTGGAGTCTTGGACAGGGGACACTGAAGCTTTCTTT. The J gene is TRBJ1-1, the V gene TRBV5-1, with TRBD1 identical over 9 bases. CDR1 and CDR2 from the germline V gene are SGHRS and YFSETQ. J lost 3 bases, V lost 0 bases, and 6 bases had no gene match. The CDR3 is 16 residues long.